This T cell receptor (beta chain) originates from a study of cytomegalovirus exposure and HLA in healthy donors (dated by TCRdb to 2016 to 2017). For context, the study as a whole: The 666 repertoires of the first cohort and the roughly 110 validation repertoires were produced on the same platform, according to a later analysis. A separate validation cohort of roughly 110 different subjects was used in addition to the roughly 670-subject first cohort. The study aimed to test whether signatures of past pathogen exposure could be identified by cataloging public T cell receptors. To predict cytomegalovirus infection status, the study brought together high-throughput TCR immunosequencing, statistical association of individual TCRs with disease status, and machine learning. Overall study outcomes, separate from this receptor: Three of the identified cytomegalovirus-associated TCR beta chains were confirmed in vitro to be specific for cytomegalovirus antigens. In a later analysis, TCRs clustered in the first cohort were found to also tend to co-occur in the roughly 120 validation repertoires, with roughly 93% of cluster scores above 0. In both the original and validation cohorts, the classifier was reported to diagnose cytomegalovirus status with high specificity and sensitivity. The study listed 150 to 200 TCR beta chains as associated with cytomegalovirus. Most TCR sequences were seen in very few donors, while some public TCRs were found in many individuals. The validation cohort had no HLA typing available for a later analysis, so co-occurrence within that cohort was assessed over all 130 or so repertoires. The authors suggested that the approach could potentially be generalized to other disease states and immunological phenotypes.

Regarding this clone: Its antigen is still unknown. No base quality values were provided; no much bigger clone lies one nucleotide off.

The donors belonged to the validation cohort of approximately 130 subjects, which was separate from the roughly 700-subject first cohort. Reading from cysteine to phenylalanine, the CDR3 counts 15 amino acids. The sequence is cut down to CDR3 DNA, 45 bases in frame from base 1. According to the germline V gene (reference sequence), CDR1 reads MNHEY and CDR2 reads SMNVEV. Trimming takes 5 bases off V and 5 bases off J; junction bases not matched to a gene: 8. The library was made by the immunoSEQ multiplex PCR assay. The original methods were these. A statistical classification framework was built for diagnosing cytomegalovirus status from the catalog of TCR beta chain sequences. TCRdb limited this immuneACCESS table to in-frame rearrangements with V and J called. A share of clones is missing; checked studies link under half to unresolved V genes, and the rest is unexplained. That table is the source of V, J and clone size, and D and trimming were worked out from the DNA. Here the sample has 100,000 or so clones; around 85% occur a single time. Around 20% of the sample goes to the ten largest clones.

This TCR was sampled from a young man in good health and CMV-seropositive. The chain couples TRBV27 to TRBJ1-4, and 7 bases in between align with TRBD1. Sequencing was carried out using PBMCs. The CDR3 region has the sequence CASSLIPGQNEKLFF. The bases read TGTGCCAGCAGTCTTATCCCGGGACAGAATGAAAAACTGTTTTTT. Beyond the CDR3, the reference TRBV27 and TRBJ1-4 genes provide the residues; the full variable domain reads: EAQVTQNPRYLITVTGKKLTVTCSQNMNHEYMSWYRQDPGLGLRQIYYSMNVEVTDKGDVPEGYKVSRKEKRNFPLILESPSPNQTSLYFCASSLIPGQNEKLFFGSGTQLSVL.